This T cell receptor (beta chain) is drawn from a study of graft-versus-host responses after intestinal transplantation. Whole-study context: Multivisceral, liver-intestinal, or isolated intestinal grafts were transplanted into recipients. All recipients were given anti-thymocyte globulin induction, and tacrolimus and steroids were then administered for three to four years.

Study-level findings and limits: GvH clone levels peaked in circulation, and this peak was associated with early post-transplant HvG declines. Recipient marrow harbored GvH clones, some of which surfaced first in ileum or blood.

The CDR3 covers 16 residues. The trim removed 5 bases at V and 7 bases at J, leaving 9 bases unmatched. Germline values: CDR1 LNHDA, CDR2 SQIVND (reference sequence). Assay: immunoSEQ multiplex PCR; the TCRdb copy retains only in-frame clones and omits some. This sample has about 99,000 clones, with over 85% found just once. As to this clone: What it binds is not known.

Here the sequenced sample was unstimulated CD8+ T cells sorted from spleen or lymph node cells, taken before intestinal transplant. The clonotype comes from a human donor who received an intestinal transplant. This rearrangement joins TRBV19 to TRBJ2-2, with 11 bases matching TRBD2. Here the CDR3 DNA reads TGTGCCAGTAGTTTTAGCGGGGGGGCCGATAGCGGGGAGCTGTTTTTT. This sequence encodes CASSFSGGADSGELFF.